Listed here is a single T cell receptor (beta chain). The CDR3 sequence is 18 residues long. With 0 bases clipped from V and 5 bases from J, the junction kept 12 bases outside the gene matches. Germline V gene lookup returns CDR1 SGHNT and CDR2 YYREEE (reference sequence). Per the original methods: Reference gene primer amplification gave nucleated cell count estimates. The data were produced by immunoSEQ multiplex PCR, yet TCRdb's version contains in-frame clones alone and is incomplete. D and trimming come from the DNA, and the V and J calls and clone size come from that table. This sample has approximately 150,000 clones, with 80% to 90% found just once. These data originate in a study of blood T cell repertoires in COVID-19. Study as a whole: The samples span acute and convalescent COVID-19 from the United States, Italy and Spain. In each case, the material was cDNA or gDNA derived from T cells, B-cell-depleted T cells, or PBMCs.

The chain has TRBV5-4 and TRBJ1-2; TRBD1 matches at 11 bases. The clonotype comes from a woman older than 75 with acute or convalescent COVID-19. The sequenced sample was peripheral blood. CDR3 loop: CASSLEGGQGARGYGYTF. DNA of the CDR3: TGTGCCAGCAGCTTGGAAGGAGGACAGGGGGCGCGGGGGTATGGCTACACCTTC.